These 5 T cell receptor beta chains were all obtained from the same sample, sequenced in a study of CD8 T cells in ankylosing spondylitis (dated by TCRdb to between 2016 and 2019). Library construction relied on 5' RACE. Reads for this sample came from an Illumina HiSeq 2500. The public reads were reprocessed in TCRdb via fastp at Q25 and MiXCR, keeping in-frame beta chains. Each entry merges the rows of one CDR3 protein and shows their most common DNA and genes. In this sample the table shows some 250,000 distinct CDR3 sequences, about 24% of which occur a single time. The ten top clones hold 0.5% to 0.65% of the sample. Sequenced sample: blood, either unsorted or a sorted T cell fraction (not recorded which). These receptors all come from a male donor with ankylosing spondylitis or in good health (not recorded which).

Many counts were recorded for this clonotype. The chain uses TRBV28 and TRBJ2-1, with a tentative D call TRBD1 (6 bases). Germline CDR1 reads MDHEN; CDR2 reads SYDVKM. CDR3 length: 13 amino acids. Trimming cost V 3 bases and J 9 bases, with 12 bases left between them. The CDR3 sequence: CASSFTGYGEQFF. The CDR3 nucleotides are TGTGCCAGCAGTTTTACAGGGTACGGTGAGCAGTTCTTC.

This clonotype has a handful of counts. V usage is TRBV12-3 or TRBV12-4 and J usage is TRBJ2-5; 9 bases align to TRBD2. The CDR3 length is 16 residues. The junction had 13 bases not matched to a gene; V was cut back by 6 bases and J by 5 bases. Here the CDR3 DNA reads TGTGCCAGCAGGCCCGAGCGGGGGGCTCTCGGGGAGACCCAGTACTTC. Translated, it gives CASRPERGALGETQYF.

This clonotype was seen a handful of times. V is TRBV29-1 and J is TRBJ2-7, with a tentative D call TRBD1 (5 bases). This CDR3 spans 12 amino acids. Per the germline V gene, CDR1 is SQVTM and CDR2 is ANQGSEA. Trimming pared 5 bases from V and 3 bases from J, leaving 11 bases between. The CDR3 here is CSVRGGGYEQYF. DNA of the CDR3: TGCAGCGTTAGGGGTGGCGGCTACGAGCAGTACTTC.

J is TRBJ2-7 and V is TRBV10-3; TRBD1 aligns across 11 bases. Germline values: CDR1 ENHRY, CDR2 SYGVKD. V trimming: 6 bases; J trimming: 6 bases; junction bases outside the gene matches: 4. This CDR3 region has 13 residues. As DNA, the CDR3 is TGTGCCATCAGGGAGGACAGGGGGCGCGAGCAGTACTTC. Its translation: CAIREDRGREQYF.

V is TRBV10-3 and J is TRBJ2-5; D tentatively fits TRBD1 or TRBD2 (7 bases each). The CDR3 has 15 residues. Per germline, CDR1 ENHRY and CDR2 SYGVKD. The V and J ends lost 11 bases and 1 base respectively, with 20 bases between them. The CDR3 nucleotides read TGTGCCGTCGCCAGGGGGGGGCAGGGCCAAGAGACCCAGTACTTC. Its translation: CAVARGGQGQETQYF.